The rows below give T cell receptor beta chains drawn from one sample of a study of blood T cell repertoires in COVID-19. Clones were sequenced by immunoSEQ multiplex PCR, and TCRdb holds only the in-frame ones, with some missing. The table records a few hundred thousand clones, 85% to 90% of them present only once. Specimen: peripheral blood. The receptors shown here come from a man in his late teens or twenties with COVID-19, enrolled during active disease. The CDR3 runs from the conserved cysteine through the conserved F or W. The D gene is left open where the match is weak. Clone size appears in some rows only: once, few, many, or a class for an expanded clone.

TRBV7-9	-	-	TRBJ2-7	CASSLDGTPYEQYF	TGTGCCAGCAGCTTAGACGGGACACCGTACGAGCAGTACTTC
TRBV5-4	-	TRBD2	TRBJ2-3	CASSLDQREGDTQYF	TGTGCCAGCAGCTTGGACCAGCGGGAGGGTGACACGCAGTATTTT
TRBV7-3	-	-	TRBJ2-5	CASSLHGSAETQYF	TGTGCCAGCAGCTTACATGGTTCCGCGGAGACCCAGTACTTC
TRBV7-9	-	TRBD2	TRBJ2-1	CASSLVPAGVHNEQFF	TGTGCCAGCAGCTTAGTCCCAGCGGGGGTCCACAATGAGCAGTTCTTC
TRBV3-1/TRBV3-2	-	TRBD2	TRBJ2-7	CASSPATSGRLEQYF	TGTGCCAGCAGCCCAGCGACTAGCGGGAGGTTGGAGCAGTACTTC
TRBV27	-	-	TRBJ1-6	CASRHVYSTEEGAPLHF	TGTGCCAGCAGACATGTGTACTCGACAGAGGAAGGCGCACCCCTCCACTTT
TRBV5-1	-	-	TRBJ1-1	CASSLQQGGTEAFF	TGCGCCAGCAGCTTGCAGCAGGGCGGCACTGAAGCTTTCTTT
TRBV2	few	-	TRBJ2-1	CASTWTAYNEQFF	TGTGCCAGCACATGGACAGCCTACAATGAGCAGTTCTTC
TRBV6-1	-	-	TRBJ1-3	CASSDGGSGNTIYF	TGTGCCAGCAGTGACGGCGGCTCTGGAAACACCATATATTTT
TRBV27	once	-	TRBJ2-1	CASSPRNRASYNEQFF	TGTGCCAGCAGTCCCCGGAACAGGGCATCGTACAATGAGCAGTTCTTC
TRBV3-1/TRBV3-2	-	-	TRBJ2-2	CASSDTLSELFF	TGTGCCAGCAGTGACACCCTTTCAGAGCTGTTTTTT
TRBV11-3	-	TRBD2	TRBJ2-1	CASSLGLAGGTNEQFF	TGTGCCAGCAGCTTAGGACTAGCGGGGGGAACGAATGAGCAGTTCTTC
TRBV5-1	-	TRBD1	TRBJ2-5	CASSWGTVQETQYF	TGCGCCAGCAGCTGGGGGACAGTGCAAGAGACCCAGTACTTC
TRBV11-2	-	-	TRBJ1-4	CASSLGPGRAEKLFF	TGTGCCAGCAGCTTAGGACCAGGGAGGGCGGAAAAACTGTTTTTT
TRBV5-1	-	-	TRBJ2-3	CASSLGSGTDTQYF	TGCGCCAGCAGCTTGGGTAGCGGAACAGATACGCAGTATTTT
TRBV30	-	-	TRBJ2-1	CAGSILSGGDEQFF	TGTGCCGGCTCCATACTTAGCGGAGGCGATGAGCAGTTCTTC
TRBV28	few	-	TRBJ2-5	CASCDSSQETQYF	TGTGCCAGCTGTGACTCCTCCCAAGAGACCCAGTACTTC
TRBV2	-	-	TRBJ2-7	CASRWGVSYEQYF	TGTGCCAGCAGGTGGGGAGTCTCCTACGAGCAGTACTTC
TRBV19	-	TRBD1	TRBJ2-1	CASSSVGTGTNNEQFF	TGTGCCAGTAGCTCGGTAGGGACAGGGACCAACAATGAGCAGTTCTTC
TRBV29-1	-	-	TRBJ2-5	CSVEDQVGVWETQYF	TGCAGCGTTGAAGATCAGGTCGGGGTTTGGGAGACCCAGTACTTC
TRBV3-1/TRBV3-2	-	-	TRBJ2-7	CASSSRAGGDEQYF	TGTGCCAGCAGTTCCAGGGCAGGCGGGGACGAGCAGTACTTC
TRBV5-6	-	-	TRBJ2-1	CASSPGVGSYNEQFF	TGTGCCAGCAGCCCGGGGGTGGGCTCCTACAATGAGCAGTTCTTC
TRBV11-2	-	TRBD1	TRBJ2-2	CASSWTGTGDTGELFF	TGTGCCAGCAGCTGGACCGGGACAGGGGACACCGGGGAGCTGTTTTTT
TRBV9	-	-	TRBJ1-1	CASSVGGMNTEAFF	TGTGCCAGCAGCGTAGGAGGAATGAACACTGAAGCTTTCTTT
TRBV27	-	TRBD2	TRBJ2-2	CASSTLAGGPGTGELFF	TGTGCCAGCAGTACACTAGCGGGGGGGCCGGGCACCGGGGAGCTGTTTTTT
TRBV6-5	-	-	TRBJ1-1	CASSLQSTQNTEAFF	TGTGCCAGCAGCCTACAGTCAACTCAGAACACTGAAGCTTTCTTT
TRBV3-1/TRBV3-2	-	-	TRBJ1-3	CASSQQGAGNTIYF	TGTGCCAGCAGCCAACAAGGGGCTGGAAACACCATATATTTT